What follows describes a single T cell receptor (beta chain). As yet, its antigen is unknown. This entry is derived from a study of cytomegalovirus exposure and HLA in healthy donors. Whole-study results and caveats: Analysis performed later showed TCR beta chains linked to HLA being more clonally expanded than equally common others.

Use of 60 Vbeta and 13 Jbeta primers characterized the PCR. The data were produced by immunoSEQ multiplex PCR, yet TCRdb's version contains in-frame clones alone and is incomplete. The sample shows about 140,000 clones, 83% of them seen only once. This TCR was recovered from a man between 35 and 55 years old in good health and CMV-seronegative. Sequencing was carried out using PBMCs.

CDR3: CASRGAQGVSGEQYF. CDR3 in DNA: TGTGCCAGCAGGGGGGCACAGGGGGTGAGTGGCGAGCAGTACTTC. V and J are TRBV2 and TRBJ2-7; 8 bases align to TRBD1. Unmatched junction bases numbered 13, after V lost 6 bases and J lost 6 bases. The CDR3 runs to 15 residues. In germline, CDR1 is SNHLY, CDR2 FYNNEI.